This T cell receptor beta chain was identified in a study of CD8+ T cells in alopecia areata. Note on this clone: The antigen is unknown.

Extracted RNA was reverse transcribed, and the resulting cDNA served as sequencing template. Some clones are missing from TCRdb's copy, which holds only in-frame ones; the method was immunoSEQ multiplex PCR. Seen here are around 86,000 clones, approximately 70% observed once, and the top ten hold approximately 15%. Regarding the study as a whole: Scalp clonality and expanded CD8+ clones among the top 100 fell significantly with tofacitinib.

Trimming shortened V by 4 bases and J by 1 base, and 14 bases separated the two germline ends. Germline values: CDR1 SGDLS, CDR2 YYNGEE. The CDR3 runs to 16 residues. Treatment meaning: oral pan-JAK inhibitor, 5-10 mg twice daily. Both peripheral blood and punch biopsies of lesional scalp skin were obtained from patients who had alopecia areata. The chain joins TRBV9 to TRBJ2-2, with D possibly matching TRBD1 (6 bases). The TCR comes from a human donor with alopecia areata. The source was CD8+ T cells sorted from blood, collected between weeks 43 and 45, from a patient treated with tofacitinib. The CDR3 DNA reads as TGTGCCAGCAGCCCCCGGGACAAAAGGAACACCGGGGAGCTGTTTTTT. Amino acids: CASSPRDKRNTGELFF.